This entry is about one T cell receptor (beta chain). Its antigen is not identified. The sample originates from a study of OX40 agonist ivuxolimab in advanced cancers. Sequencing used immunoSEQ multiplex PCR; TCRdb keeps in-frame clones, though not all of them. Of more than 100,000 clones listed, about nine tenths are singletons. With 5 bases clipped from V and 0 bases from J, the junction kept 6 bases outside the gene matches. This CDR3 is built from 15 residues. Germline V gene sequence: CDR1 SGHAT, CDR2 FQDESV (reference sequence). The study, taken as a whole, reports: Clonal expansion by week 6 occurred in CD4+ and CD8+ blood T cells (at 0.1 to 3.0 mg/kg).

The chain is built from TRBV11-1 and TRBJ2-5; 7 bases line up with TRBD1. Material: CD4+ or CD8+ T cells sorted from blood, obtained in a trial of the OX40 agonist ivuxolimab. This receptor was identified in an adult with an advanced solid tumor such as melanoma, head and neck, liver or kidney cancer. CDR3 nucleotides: TGTGCCAGCAGCGACCACGGACAGGACCAAGAGACCCAGTACTTC. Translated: CASSDHGQDQETQYF.